This entry lists 31 T cell receptor beta chains sequenced from one sample in a study of cytomegalovirus exposure and HLA in healthy donors. The PCR employed 60 Vbeta primers together with 13 Jbeta primers. Sequenced by immunoSEQ multiplex PCR; TCRdb stores in-frame clones only, minus some. The sample contains approximately 100,000 clones, roughly 75% of which appear only once. The specimen sequenced was PBMCs. These TCRs come from a woman aged 18-29 years in good health and CMV-seropositive.

The sample holds a few counts of this clone. At the DNA level, this CDR3 is encoded by other sequences in the same sample as well. The chain carries TRBV7-2 and TRBJ2-3; weak D call: TRBD2 (6 bases). Germline V gene lookup returns CDR1 SGHTA and CDR2 FQGNSA. Trimming pared 5 bases from V and 2 bases from J, leaving 17 bases between. CDR3 length: 16 residues. The DNA of the CDR3 is TGTGCCAGCAGCCTTGGGACCAGCGGGTTCACAGATACGCAGTATTTT. This translates into CASSLGTSGFTDTQYF.

This clone came up a few times. The rearrangement uses TRBV5-1 and TRBJ2-7, with D unclear. CDR3 length equals 13 residues. Germline CDR1 is SGHRS and CDR2 is YFSETQ. V was trimmed by 4 bases and J by 2 bases, leaving 10 bases between them. CDR3 nucleotide sequence: TGCGCCAGCAGCCCGGAGCCCCCCTACGAGCAGTACTTC. Protein sequence: CASSPEPPYEQYF.

The rearrangement links TRBV6-1 to TRBJ2-5; 10 nucleotides match TRBD1. Germline values: CDR1 MNHNS, CDR2 SASEGT. Trimming at V came to 1 base and at J to 2 bases, leaving 4 bases not matched to a gene. The CDR3 is 16 amino acids. CDR3 sequence (DNA): TGTGCCAGCAGTGAAGTTCCGGGACAGGGGCAAGAGACCCAGTACTTC. The encoded protein is CASSEVPGQGQETQYF.

In nucleotides, the CDR3 is TGTGCCAGTAGTATAGTGGTAGGACGGGGCCAAGAGACCCAGTACTTC. It is translated as CASSIVVGRGQETQYF. The rearrangement uses TRBV19 and TRBJ2-5, with D perhaps TRBD2 (5 bases). The CDR3 loop spans 16 amino acids. Germline loops: CDR1 LNHDA, CDR2 SQIVND (reference sequence). V dropped 1 base and J dropped 1 base, with 13 bases sitting between them.

The chain couples TRBV7-3 to TRBJ2-7, with D tentatively TRBD1 (5 bases). Germline lookup yields CDR1 SGHTA and CDR2 FQGTGA. This CDR3 comprises 19 residues. Trimming cost V 5 bases and J 2 bases, with 28 bases left between them. Here the CDR3 reads CASSVDARLGLDEPYEQYF. The CDR3 region has the DNA TGTGCCAGCAGCGTAGACGCAAGACTGGGGCTAGATGAACCCTACGAGCAGTACTTC.

The V call is TRBV10-3, the J call TRBJ2-2, with 8 bases matching TRBD2. With V trimmed by 7 bases and J by 1 base, 5 bases remained unmatched. CDR3 length: 15 residues. Germline V gives CDR1 ENHRY, CDR2 SYGVKD. CDR3 sequence: CAIIRGTRNTGELFF. The CDR3 bases are TGTGCCATCATCCGGGGGACTAGGAACACCGGGGAGCTGTTTTTT.

This clone turned up a few times. The V call is TRBV15, the J call TRBJ1-1, with D possibly being TRBD1 (6 bases). Germline values: CDR1 LNHNV, CDR2 YYDKDF (reference sequence). V lost 0 bases and J lost 1, with 18 bases in between. The length of the CDR3 is 18 residues. CDR3 amino acids: CATSREADRSGKNTEAFF. The DNA for the CDR3 is TGTGCCACCAGCAGAGAGGCGGACAGATCGGGTAAGAACACTGAAGCTTTCTTT.

The CDR3, as DNA: TGTGCCAGCAGTTTCGAGAGAGGCTATGGCTACACCTTC. Its protein product is CASSFERGYGYTF. The chain links TRBV27 to TRBJ1-2; D is uncertain. Germline loops: CDR1 MNHEY, CDR2 SMNVEV (reference sequence). This CDR3 is 13 amino acids long. Trimming removed 3 bases at V and 4 bases at J, with 9 bases between.

Notes on this clone: Compared with germline, one end of the junction differs, possibly owing to a read error. The chain employs TRBV7-7 and TRBJ2-5; a weak D match, TRBD1 (9 bases). CDR3 size: 16 residues. Germline V lookup: CDR1 SSHAT, CDR2 FNYEAQ (reference sequence). As DNA, the CDR3 is TGTGCTAGCAGCCCACAGGGGGCGGGAGGTAGGGAGACCCAGTACTTC. This translates into CASSPQGAGGRETQYF.

The V and J genes are TRBV11-1 and TRBJ2-5, with 7 bases matching TRBD2. J was trimmed by 0 bases and V by 5 bases; bases with no gene match: 12. This CDR3 contains 17 residues. Per germline, CDR1 SGHAT and CDR2 FQDESV (reference sequence). The CDR3 nucleotides are TGTGCCAGCAGCCTGGGTCGGTGGAGCGGGGACCAAGAGACCCAGTACTTC. Protein: CASSLGRWSGDQETQYF.

The genes are TRBV28 and TRBJ2-7; D perhaps matches TRBD2 (6 bases). The CDR3 loop spans 14 amino acids. The V gene lost 3 bases and the J gene lost 3 bases, with 12 bases spanning the gap. Per the germline V gene, CDR1 is MDHEN and CDR2 is SYDVKM. The CDR3 nucleotides read TGTGCCAGCAGTTTGGGAGGAATTAGCTACGAGCAGTACTTC. Its protein product is CASSLGGISYEQYF.

Only one count was recorded for this clone. At one end, the junction sequence differs from germline, possibly due to a read error. The V gene is TRBV7-7, the J gene TRBJ2-1; D perhaps matches TRBD2 (5 bases). Germline V gives CDR1 SSHAT, CDR2 FNYEAQ (reference sequence). The CDR3 runs 16 residues. This CDR3 reads CASSLGLAAPYNEQFF. DNA of the CDR3: TGTGCTAGCAGCTTAGGGCTAGCTGCCCCCTACAATGAGCAGTTCTTC.

This chain connects TRBV27 to TRBJ2-2; D not certain. Per germline, CDR1 MNHEY and CDR2 SMNVEV (reference sequence). The CDR3 extends over 14 amino acids. Trimming removed 0 bases from V and 1 base from J, with 3 bases in between. The CDR3 is CASSLSRNTGELFF. DNA of the CDR3: TGTGCCAGCAGTTTATCGAGGAACACCGGGGAGCTGTTTTTT.

The CDR3 loop is CASSRLAGVPEQYF. The CDR3, as DNA: TGTGCCAGCAGTCGACTAGCGGGAGTTCCCGAGCAGTACTTC. The genes are TRBV28 and TRBJ2-7; 12 nucleotides agree with TRBD2. The CDR3 is 14 residues long. Germline assignment: CDR1 MDHEN and CDR2 SYDVKM. Trimming cost V 5 bases and J 6 bases; bases outside gene matches: 5.

Only a few counts were recorded for this clone. The chain joins TRBV5-4 to TRBJ2-2; D possibly corresponds to TRBD2 (6 bases). The CDR3 runs to 17 residues. The V end was cut by 0 bases, the J end by 6 bases, with 18 bases between. The germline V gene has CDR1 SGHNT and CDR2 YYREEE (reference sequence). CDR3 bases: TGTGCCAGCAGCTTGGGAGGAGGGCAGGGACGGGCCGGGGAGCTGTTTTTT. It is translated as CASSLGGGQGRAGELFF.

The chain is built from TRBV5-4 and TRBJ2-7; the match to TRBD2 covers 8 bases. V shed 4 bases, J shed 0 bases, and the junction held 3 bases outside the gene matches. This CDR3 has 14 amino acids. Germline V gene lookup returns CDR1 SGHNT and CDR2 YYREEE (reference sequence). CDR3 amino acids: CASSPGGSSYEQYF. CDR3 nucleotides: TGTGCCAGCAGCCCGGGGGGGAGCTCCTACGAGCAGTACTTC.

The rearrangement joins TRBV10-3 to TRBJ2-7, with 7 nucleotides matching TRBD1. Germline V CDR1 and CDR2: ENHRY, SYGVKD. V dropped 3 bases and J dropped 3; count of bases not matched to a gene: 8. CDR3 length equals 15 residues. The CDR3 loop is CAISDTTGQLYEQYF. CDR3 DNA: TGTGCCATCAGTGATACCACGGGACAGCTCTACGAGCAGTACTTC.

The chain couples TRBV7-6 to TRBJ2-3, with a possible D match to TRBD1 (5 bases). The V gene's germline CDR1 is SGHVS and CDR2 FNYEAQ. Trimming pared 1 base from V and 3 bases from J, leaving 14 bases between. CDR3 length equals 16 residues. Here the CDR3 DNA reads TGTGCCAGCAGCTTAGTAGGGGCAGGGTCGACAGATACGCAGTATTTT. This sequence encodes CASSLVGAGSTDTQYF. Full variable domain (remainder filled in from reference TRBV7-6 and TRBJ2-3): GAGVSQSPRYKVTKRGQDVALRCDPISGHVSLYWYRQALGQGPEFLTYFNYEAQQDKSGLPNDRFSAERPEGSISTLTIQRTEQRDSAMYRCASSLVGAGSTDTQYFGPGTRLTVL.

The gene calls are TRBV2 and TRBJ1-2, with a weak D call TRBD1 (5 bases). Trimming took 4 bases from V and 4 from J, leaving 10 bases between them. Germline V CDR1 and CDR2: SNHLY, FYNNEI. The CDR3 is 13 amino acids. In DNA, the CDR3 is TGTGCCAGCAGTGGGAGGGACCGCTATGGCTACACCTTC. Amino acids: CASSGRDRYGYTF.

This chain connects TRBV7-8 to TRBJ2-3; 7 positions agree with TRBD2. Trimming at V came to 4 bases and at J to 2 bases, leaving 9 bases not matched to a gene. The CDR3 spans 16 residues. Germline-derived CDR1 and CDR2 are SGHVS and FQNEAQ. The chain's CDR3 is CASSSSGLRYTDTQYF. In DNA, the CDR3 is TGTGCCAGCAGCTCTAGCGGCCTGAGGTACACAGATACGCAGTATTTT.

The V call is TRBV27, the J call TRBJ1-2; TRBD1 aligns across 8 bases. CDR3 length equals 16 residues. Germline V gene sequence: CDR1 MNHEY, CDR2 SMNVEV (reference sequence). The V segment lost 5 bases and the J segment 3 bases; nucleotides outside the gene matches: 11. CDR3 sequence (DNA): TGTGCCAGCAGTGGCAGGGGGCATGGGTTAGACTATGGCTACACCTTC. It encodes CASSGRGHGLDYGYTF.

The gene calls are TRBV30 and TRBJ2-7; 10 nucleotides match TRBD1. The CDR3 runs to 15 residues. Germline V lookup: CDR1 GTSNPN, CDR2 SVGIG (reference sequence). Trimming removed 3 bases from V and 4 bases from J; junction bases left unmatched: 9. In DNA form, the CDR3 reads TGTGCCTGGAGCGCAGACTGGGACAGGGGATACGAGCAGTACTTC. Amino acid sequence: CAWSADWDRGYEQYF.

V gene TRBV21-1 combines with J gene TRBJ1-4. TRBV21-1 corresponds to a pseudogene. The CDR3 covers 16 residues. CDR3 protein: CASSKAKRSPNEKLFF. The CDR3 DNA follows: TGTGCCAGCAGCAAAGCCAAGAGGAGCCCTAATGAAAAACTGTTTTTT.

The rearrangement uses TRBV5-1 and TRBJ1-2, with 11 bases aligning to TRBD1. V shed 4 bases and J 5 bases; nucleotides not matched to a gene: 7. The CDR3 is 15 amino acids. CDR1 and CDR2 from the germline V gene are SGHRS and YFSETQ. CDR3 protein: CASSQDRGPAYGYTF. CDR3 DNA sequence: TGCGCCAGCAGCCAGGACAGGGGGCCGGCTTATGGCTACACCTTC.

This clone was observed a few times. This chain connects TRBV30 to TRBJ2-5, with D possibly TRBD1 on 6 matching bases. There are 15 residues in the CDR3. Trimming left V 2 bases short and J 1 base short, with 14 bases between. Germline lookup yields CDR1 GTSNPN and CDR2 SVGIG (reference sequence). CDR3 sequence (DNA): TGTGCCTGGAGTAAGGGCCTGGGGGCCCAAGAGACCCAGTACTTC. This encodes CAWSKGLGAQETQYF.

This chain links TRBV5-1 with TRBJ2-5; D possibly corresponds to TRBD1 (5 bases). V gave up 0 bases and J gave up 4 bases, with 7 bases separating them. The CDR3 is 13 amino acids. The V gene's germline CDR1 is SGHRS and CDR2 YFSETQ. The CDR3 spells CASSLGQTETQYF. In nucleotides, the CDR3 is TGCGCCAGCAGCTTGGGACAGACAGAGACCCAGTACTTC. The variable domain in full, with the rest retrieved from reference TRBV5-1 and TRBJ2-5, is KAGVTQTPRYLIKTRGQQVTLSCSPISGHRSVSWYQQTPGQGLQFLFEYFSETQRNKGNFPGRFSGRQFSNSRSEMNVSTLELGDSALYLCASSLGQTETQYFGPGTRLLVL.

The chain is built from TRBV9 and TRBJ2-3, with TRBD2 matching 10 bases. Unmatched junction bases numbered 9, after V lost 4 bases and J lost 1 base. CDR1 and CDR2 from the germline V gene are SGDLS and YYNGEE. The CDR3 consists of 17 residues. In DNA, the CDR3 is TGTGCCAGCAGCTCCGGGCGCGGGACTAGCGGCACAGATACGCAGTATTTT. It is translated as CASSSGRGTSGTDTQYF.

The chain is built from TRBV6-5 and TRBJ2-5, with a tentative D call TRBD2 (5 bases). Germline CDR1 reads MNHEY; CDR2 reads SVGAGI. V dropped 2 bases and J dropped 4 bases, with 11 bases sitting between them. This CDR3 contains 14 residues. The CDR3 loop is CASSYEGDGETQYF. The CDR3 DNA reads TGTGCCAGCAGTTACGAGGGAGACGGAGAGACCCAGTACTTC.

The sample holds a few counts of this clone. The V call is TRBV5-1, the J call TRBJ2-1, with TRBD2 identical over 7 bases. This CDR3 region has 15 residues. Per the germline V gene, CDR1 is SGHRS and CDR2 is YFSETQ. J gave up 7 bases and V 1 base, and 8 bases lay outside the gene matches. The CDR3 region has the DNA TGCGCCAGCAGCTTGTTTGCGGGAGATGCGAATGAGCAGTTCTTC. Protein sequence: CASSLFAGDANEQFF.

The V call is TRBV19, the J call TRBJ1-5, with D maybe TRBD1 (6 bases). Germline CDR1 LNHDA, CDR2 SQIVND (reference sequence). The CDR3 totals 19 residues. Trimming stripped 4 bases from V and 6 bases from J, with 28 bases between. The CDR3 nucleotides are TGTGCCAGTAGTAATTGGATGAAACAGGGTATCGGAACAGTTCAGCCCCAGCATTTT. It specifies CASSNWMKQGIGTVQPQHF.

The V gene is TRBV11-2, the J gene TRBJ2-1; TRBD2 agrees at 7 bases. CDR3 length equals 17 residues. The V gene's germline CDR1 is SGHAT and CDR2 FQNNGV. J gave up 5 bases and V 5 bases, and 15 bases lay outside the gene matches. The CDR3 loop reads CASSTPIRDYHNNEQFF. In DNA, the CDR3 is TGTGCCAGCAGCACCCCCATTCGGGACTACCATAACAATGAGCAGTTCTTC.